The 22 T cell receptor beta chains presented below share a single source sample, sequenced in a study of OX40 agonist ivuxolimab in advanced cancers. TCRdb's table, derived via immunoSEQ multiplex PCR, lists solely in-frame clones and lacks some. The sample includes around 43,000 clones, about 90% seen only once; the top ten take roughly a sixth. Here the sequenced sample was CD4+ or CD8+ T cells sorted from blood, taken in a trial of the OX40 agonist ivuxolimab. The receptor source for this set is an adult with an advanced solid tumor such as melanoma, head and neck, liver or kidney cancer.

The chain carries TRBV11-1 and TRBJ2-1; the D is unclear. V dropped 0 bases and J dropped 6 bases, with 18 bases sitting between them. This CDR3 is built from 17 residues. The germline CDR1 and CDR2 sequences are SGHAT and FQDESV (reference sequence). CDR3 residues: CASSLALIGVSSNEQFF. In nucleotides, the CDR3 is TGTGCCAGCAGCTTAGCTCTTATAGGCGTTTCGTCCAATGAGCAGTTCTTC. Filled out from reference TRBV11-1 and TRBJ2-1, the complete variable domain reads EAEVAQSPRYKITEKSQAVAFWCDPISGHATLYWYRQILGQGPELLVQFQDESVVDDSQLPKDRFSAERLKGVDSTLKIQPAELGDSAMYLCASSLALIGVSSNEQFFGPGTRLTVL.

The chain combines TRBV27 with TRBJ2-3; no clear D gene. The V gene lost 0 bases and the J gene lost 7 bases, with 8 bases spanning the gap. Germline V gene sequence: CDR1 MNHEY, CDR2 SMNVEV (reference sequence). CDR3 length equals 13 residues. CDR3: CASSLSPMYTQYF. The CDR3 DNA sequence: TGTGCCAGCAGTTTATCCCCAATGTATACGCAGTATTTT.

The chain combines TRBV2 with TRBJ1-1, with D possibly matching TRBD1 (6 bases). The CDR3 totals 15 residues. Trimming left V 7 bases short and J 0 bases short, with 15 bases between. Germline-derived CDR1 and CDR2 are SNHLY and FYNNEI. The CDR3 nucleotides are TGTGCCAGCAAGGAGACAGGAGCTATGAACACTGAAGCTTTCTTT. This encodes CASKETGAMNTEAFF.

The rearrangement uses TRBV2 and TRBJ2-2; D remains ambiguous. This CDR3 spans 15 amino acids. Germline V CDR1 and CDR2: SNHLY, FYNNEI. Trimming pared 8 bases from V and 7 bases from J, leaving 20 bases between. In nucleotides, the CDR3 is TGTGCCAGCTCCCTTGGATTAGCTTTCGGCGGGGAGCTGTTTTTT. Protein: CASSLGLAFGGELFF.

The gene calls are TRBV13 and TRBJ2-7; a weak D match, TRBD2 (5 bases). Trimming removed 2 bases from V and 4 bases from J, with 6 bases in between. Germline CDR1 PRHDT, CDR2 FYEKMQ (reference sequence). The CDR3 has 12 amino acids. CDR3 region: CASSLSGYEQYF. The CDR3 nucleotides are TGTGCCAGCAGCTTAAGCGGTTACGAGCAGTACTTC.

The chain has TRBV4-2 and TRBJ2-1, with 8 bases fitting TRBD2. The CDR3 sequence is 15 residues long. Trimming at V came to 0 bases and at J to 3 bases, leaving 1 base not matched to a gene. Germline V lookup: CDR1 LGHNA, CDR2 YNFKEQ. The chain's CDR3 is CASSQDRGGYNEQFF. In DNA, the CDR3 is TGTGCCAGCAGCCAAGATCGGGGGGGCTACAATGAGCAGTTCTTC.

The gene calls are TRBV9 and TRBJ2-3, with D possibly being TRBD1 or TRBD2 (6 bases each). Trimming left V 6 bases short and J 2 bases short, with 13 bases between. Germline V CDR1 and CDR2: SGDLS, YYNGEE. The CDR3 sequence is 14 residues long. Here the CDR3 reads CASKRGDTTDTQYF. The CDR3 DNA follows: TGTGCCAGCAAAAGGGGGGACACCACAGATACGCAGTATTTT.

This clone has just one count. The CDR3 DNA sequence: TGTGCCAGCAGCTTCGGGAATGAGCAGTTCTTC. Translation gives CASSFGNEQFF. The V gene is TRBV7-9, the J gene TRBJ2-1, with D unresolved. Germline assignment: CDR1 SEHNR and CDR2 FQNEAQ (reference sequence). The CDR3 loop spans 11 amino acids. With 3 bases removed from V and 7 bases from J, the gap between germline ends came to 4 bases.

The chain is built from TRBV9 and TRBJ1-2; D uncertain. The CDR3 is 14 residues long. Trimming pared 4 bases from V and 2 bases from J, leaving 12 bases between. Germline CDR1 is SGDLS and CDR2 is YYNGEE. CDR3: CASSLGRWNYGYTF. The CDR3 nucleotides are TGTGCCAGCAGCTTAGGACGGTGGAACTATGGCTACACCTTC.

This CDR3 is CASSLSLNTEAFF. The CDR3 nucleotides are TGTGCCAGCAGTTTATCTTTGAACACTGAAGCTTTCTTT. V is TRBV27 and J is TRBJ1-1; D is undetermined. CDR1 is MNHEY, CDR2 SMNVEV, per germline (reference sequence). The CDR3 extends over 13 amino acids. Trimming removed 0 bases at V and 0 bases at J, with 2 bases between.

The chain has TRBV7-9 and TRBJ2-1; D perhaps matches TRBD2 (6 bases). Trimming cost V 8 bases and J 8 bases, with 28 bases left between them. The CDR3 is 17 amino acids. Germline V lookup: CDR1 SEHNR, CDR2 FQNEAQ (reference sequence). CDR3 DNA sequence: TGTGCCAGCCGCCCGACTCGCGGAGGGTATAAGTCGGATGAGCAGTTCTTC. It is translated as CASRPTRGGYKSDEQFF.

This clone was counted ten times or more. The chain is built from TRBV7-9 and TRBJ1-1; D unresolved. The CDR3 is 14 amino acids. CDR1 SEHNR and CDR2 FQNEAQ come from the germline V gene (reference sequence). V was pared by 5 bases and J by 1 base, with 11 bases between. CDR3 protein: CASSLVKGNTEAFF. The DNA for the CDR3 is TGTGCCAGCAGCCTCGTAAAAGGGAACACTGAAGCTTTCTTT.

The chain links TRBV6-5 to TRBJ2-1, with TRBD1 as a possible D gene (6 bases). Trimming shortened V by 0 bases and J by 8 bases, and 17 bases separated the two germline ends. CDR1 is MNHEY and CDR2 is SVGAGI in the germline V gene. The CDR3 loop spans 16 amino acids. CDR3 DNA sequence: TGTGCCAGCAGTTACTCGATGGACAGACTCACGGATGAGCAGTTCTTC. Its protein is CASSYSMDRLTDEQFF.

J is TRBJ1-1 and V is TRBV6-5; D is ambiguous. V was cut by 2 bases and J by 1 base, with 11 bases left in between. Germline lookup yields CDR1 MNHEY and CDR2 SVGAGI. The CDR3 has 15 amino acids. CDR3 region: CASSYHPEGNTEAFF. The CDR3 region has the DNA TGTGCCAGCAGTTACCATCCAGAGGGGAACACTGAAGCTTTCTTT.

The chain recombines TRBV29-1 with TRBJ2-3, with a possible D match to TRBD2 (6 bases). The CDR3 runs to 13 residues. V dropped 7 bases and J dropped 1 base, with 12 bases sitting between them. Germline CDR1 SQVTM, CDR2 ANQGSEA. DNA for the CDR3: TGCAGCGCTAGCGACCGTGGCACAGATACGCAGTATTTT. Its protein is CSASDRGTDTQYF.

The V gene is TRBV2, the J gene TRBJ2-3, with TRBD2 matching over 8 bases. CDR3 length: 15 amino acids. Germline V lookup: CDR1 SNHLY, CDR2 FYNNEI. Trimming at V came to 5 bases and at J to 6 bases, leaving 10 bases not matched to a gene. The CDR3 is CASSPGERGIDTQYF. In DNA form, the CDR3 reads TGTGCCAGCAGTCCCGGGGAGCGGGGGATTGATACGCAGTATTTT.

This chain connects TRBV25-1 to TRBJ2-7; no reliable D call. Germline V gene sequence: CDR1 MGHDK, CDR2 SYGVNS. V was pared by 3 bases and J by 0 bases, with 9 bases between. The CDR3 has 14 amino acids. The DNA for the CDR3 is TGTGCCAGCAGTGATCGACTCAGCTCCTACGAGCAGTACTTC. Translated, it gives CASSDRLSSYEQYF.

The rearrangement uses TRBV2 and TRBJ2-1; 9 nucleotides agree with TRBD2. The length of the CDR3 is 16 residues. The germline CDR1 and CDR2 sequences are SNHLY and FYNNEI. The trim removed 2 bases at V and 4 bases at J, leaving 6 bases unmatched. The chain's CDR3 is CASSERGLAGYNEQFF. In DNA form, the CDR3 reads TGTGCCAGCAGTGAAAGAGGGCTAGCGGGATACAATGAGCAGTTCTTC.

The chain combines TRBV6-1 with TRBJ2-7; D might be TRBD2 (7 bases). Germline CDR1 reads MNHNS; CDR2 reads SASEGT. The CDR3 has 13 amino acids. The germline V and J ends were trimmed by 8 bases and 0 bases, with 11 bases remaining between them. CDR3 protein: CASGGGPSYEQYF. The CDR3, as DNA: TGTGCCAGCGGGGGGGGGCCCTCCTACGAGCAGTACTTC.

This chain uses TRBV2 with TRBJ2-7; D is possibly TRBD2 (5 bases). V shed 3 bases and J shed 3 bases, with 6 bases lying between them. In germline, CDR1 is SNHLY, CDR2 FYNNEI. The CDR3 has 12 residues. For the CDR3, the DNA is TGTGCCAGCAGTGATAGCGACTACGAGCAGTACTTC. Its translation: CASSDSDYEQYF.

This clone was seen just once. In DNA, the CDR3 is TGTGCCTGGAGAGTGAGCTCCTATAATTCACCCCTCCACTTT. The encoded protein is CAWRVSSYNSPLHF. The chain employs TRBV30 and TRBJ1-6; D gene uncertain. The CDR3 runs 14 residues. Trimming cost V 3 bases and J 0 bases, with 6 bases left between them. Germline CDR1 and CDR2: GTSNPN and SVGIG (reference sequence).

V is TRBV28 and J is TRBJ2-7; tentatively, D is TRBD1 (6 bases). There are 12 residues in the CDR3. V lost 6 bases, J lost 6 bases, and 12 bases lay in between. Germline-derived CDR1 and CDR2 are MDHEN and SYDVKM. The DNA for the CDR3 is TGTGCCAGCAGCCACACAGGGATCGAGCAGTACTTC. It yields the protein CASSHTGIEQYF.